What follows are 7 T cell receptor beta chains derived from one specimen sequenced in a study of T cell responses to AZD1222 COVID-19 vaccine. TCRdb's copy holds only in-frame clones and misses some; the assay was immunoSEQ multiplex PCR. The table shows approximately 110,000 clones, with 89% occurring only once. The source was peripheral blood, collected 28 days after the second AZD1222 dose. These TCRs come from an adult who received the AZD1222 COVID-19 vaccine.

The genes are TRBV3-1 (or the pseudogene TRBV3-2) and TRBJ1-5, with D unresolved. Trimming left V 1 base short and J 4 bases short, with 2 bases between. CDR3 size: 12 residues. Germline lookup yields CDR1 LGHDT and CDR2 YNNKEL (reference sequence). The CDR3 sequence is CASSQGNQPQHF. The DNA for the CDR3 is TGTGCCAGCAGCCAAGGAAATCAGCCCCAGCATTTT.

The CDR3 nucleotides are TGTGCCAGCAGTTTATCTGGGACAGGGCGAAATGAAAAACTGTTTTTT. Protein: CASSLSGTGRNEKLFF. The V gene is TRBV28, the J gene TRBJ1-4, with TRBD1 identical over 9 bases. The CDR3 has 16 residues. V lost 1 base to trimming and J lost 5 bases; unmatched junction nucleotides: 5. Germline V gives CDR1 MDHEN, CDR2 SYDVKM.

This clone turned up a few times. The J gene is TRBJ2-2, the V gene TRBV5-6, with 9 bases matching TRBD2. The germline CDR1 and CDR2 sequences are SGHDT and YYEEEE. V dropped 0 bases and J dropped 3; count of bases not matched to a gene: 9. CDR3 length equals 18 residues. The CDR3 loop is CASSLARLAGEYTGELFF. The CDR3 bases are TGTGCCAGCAGCTTGGCCAGATTAGCGGGAGAGTACACCGGGGAGCTGTTTTTT.

The chain links TRBV5-6 to TRBJ2-1; D is unclear. Trimming cost V 0 bases and J 4 bases, with 11 bases left between them. Germline assignment: CDR1 SGHDT and CDR2 YYEEEE. CDR3 length equals 15 residues. CDR3 in DNA: TGTGCCAGCAGCTTGGCCATGTCAGATTACAATGAGCAGTTCTTC. Its translation is CASSLAMSDYNEQFF. The full variable domain, rest sourced from reference TRBV5-6 and TRBJ2-1, is DAGVTQSPTHLIKTRGQQVTLRCSPKSGHDTVSWYQQALGQGPQFIFQYYEEEERQRGNFPDRFSGHQFPNYSSELNVNALLLGDSALYLCASSLAMSDYNEQFFGPGTRLTVL.

The chain uses TRBV7-9 and TRBJ2-3, with D perhaps matching TRBD1 (6 bases). The CDR3 runs 15 residues. V was pared by 0 bases and J by 6 bases, with 13 bases between. The germline CDR1 and CDR2 sequences are SEHNR and FQNEAQ (reference sequence). In DNA, the CDR3 is TGTGCCAGCAGCTTAGCCTTAGGGGGATGGGATACGCAGTATTTT. Its translation: CASSLALGGWDTQYF.

J is TRBJ1-5 and V is TRBV18; weak D call: TRBD1 (6 bases). With 0 bases removed from V and 6 bases from J, the gap between germline ends came to 18 bases. Germline assignment: CDR1 KGHSH and CDR2 LQKENI. The CDR3 runs to 17 residues. The CDR3 sequence: CASSPPSTGGSGQPQHF. CDR3 nucleotides: TGTGCCAGCTCACCACCGTCGACAGGTGGTTCTGGTCAGCCCCAGCATTTT. Filled out from reference TRBV18 and TRBJ1-5, the complete variable domain reads NAGVMQNPRHLVRRRGQEARLRCSPMKGHSHVYWYRQLPEEGLKFMVYLQKENIIDESGMPKERFSAEFPKEGPSILRIQQVVRGDSAAYFCASSPPSTGGSGQPQHFGDGTRLSIL.

The chain combines TRBV28 with TRBJ2-6; D remains unclear. V was clipped by 4 bases and J by 0 bases, with 10 bases between them. Germline loops: CDR1 MDHEN, CDR2 SYDVKM. The CDR3 sequence is 16 residues long. CDR3 sequence (DNA): TGTGCCAGCAGTTCGGGTGCACTCTCTGGGGCCAACGTCCTGACTTTC. Protein: CASSSGALSGANVLTF. Supplemented by reference TRBV28 and TRBJ2-6, the full variable domain reads DVKVTQSSRYLVKRTGEKVFLECVQDMDHENMFWYRQDPGLGLRLIYFSYDVKMKEKGDIPEGYSVSREKKERFSLILESASTNQTSMYLCASSSGALSGANVLTFGAGSRLTVL.